The 11 T cell receptor beta chains presented below share a single source sample, sequenced in a study of blood T cell repertoires in COVID-19. Repertoires were generated with immunoSEQ multiplex PCR, while TCRdb's copy carries only in-frame clones and drops some. The sample includes about 280,000 clones, around 83% of them seen just once. The sequenced sample consisted of PBMCs or T cells enriched from blood (not recorded which). The source of these receptors is a man aged 35 to 55 who had been exposed to COVID-19.

V usage is TRBV2 and J usage is TRBJ2-2; D not certain. CDR1 SNHLY and CDR2 FYNNEI come from the germline V gene. The V end lost 7 bases, the J end lost 7 bases, and 13 bases lay between the germline ends. CDR3 size: 13 residues. The CDR3 region is CASTGEARGELFF. Written as DNA, the CDR3 is TGTGCCAGCACCGGTGAAGCGCGCGGGGAGCTGTTTTTT.

The chain couples TRBV24-1 to TRBJ2-5; TRBD1 agrees at 9 bases. CDR1 is KGHDR and CDR2 is SFDVKD in the germline V gene. The CDR3 contains 15 residues. Losses at the gene ends were 4 bases for V and 4 bases for J; bases not matched to a gene: 6. The CDR3 here is CATSDQGQGPETQYF. The CDR3 DNA sequence: TGTGCCACCAGTGACCAGGGACAGGGACCAGAGACCCAGTACTTC.

The chain combines TRBV9 with TRBJ2-3, with D possibly TRBD2 on 5 matching bases. The germline V gene encodes CDR1 SGDLS and CDR2 YYNGEE. V lost 4 bases and J lost 0, with 12 bases in between. The CDR3 sequence is 15 residues long. Here the CDR3 reads CASSYSSQSTDTQYF. The CDR3 DNA reads TGTGCCAGCAGCTACTCTAGCCAAAGCACAGATACGCAGTATTTT.

This clone was seen once. The chain combines TRBV5-4 with TRBJ1-1; weak D call: TRBD1 (5 bases). The germline V gene encodes CDR1 SGHNT and CDR2 YYREEE (reference sequence). This CDR3 contains 17 residues. V lost 3 bases, J lost 2 bases, and 20 bases lay in between. CDR3 loop: CASSSMVLGRTNTEAFF. In nucleotides, the CDR3 is TGTGCCAGCAGCTCAATGGTTTTGGGGCGGACAAACACTGAAGCTTTCTTT.

The chain uses TRBV3-1 (or the pseudogene TRBV3-2) and TRBJ2-5; D is unresolved. This CDR3 spans 15 amino acids. Per the germline V gene, CDR1 is LGHDT and CDR2 is YNNKEL (reference sequence). Trimming cost V 2 bases and J 1 base, with 11 bases left between them. The CDR3 nucleotides read TGTGCCAGCAGCCAAACTTACGTAGTCCAAGAGACCCAGTACTTC. This encodes CASSQTYVVQETQYF.

The chain combines TRBV3-1 (or the pseudogene TRBV3-2) with TRBJ1-3; the D gene is possibly TRBD1 (5 bases). This CDR3 is built from 13 residues. The V and J ends lost 1 base and 5 bases respectively, with 6 bases between them. CDR1 and CDR2 (germline): LGHDT, YNNKEL (reference sequence). The CDR3 sequence: CASSQGTRNTIYF. In DNA, the CDR3 is TGTGCCAGCAGCCAAGGGACAAGAAACACCATATATTTT.

The chain employs TRBV11-2 and TRBJ1-4, with D perhaps matching TRBD1 (5 bases). V lost 1 base, J lost 5 bases, and 11 bases lay in between. The length of the CDR3 is 15 residues. From germline, CDR1 is SGHAT and CDR2 FQNNGV. As DNA, the CDR3 is TGTGCCAGCAGCTTAGCACAGGCGGGGAATGAAAAACTGTTTTTT. It specifies CASSLAQAGNEKLFF.

In the case of this clone: The same CDR3 arises from other DNA sequences in this sample as well. Here the CDR3 DNA reads TGTGCCAGTAGCCGGGGGACAGATACGCAGTATTTT. This encodes CASSRGTDTQYF. The V and J genes are TRBV19 and TRBJ2-3; D might be TRBD2 (6 bases). Germline V CDR1 and CDR2: LNHDA, SQIVND (reference sequence). V was cut by 6 bases and J by 3 bases, with 7 bases left in between. The CDR3 is 12 residues long.

The chain couples TRBV6-5 to TRBJ1-1; the D gene is possibly TRBD1 (5 bases). Germline CDR1 is MNHEY and CDR2 is SVGAGI. CDR3 size: 14 residues. Trimming took 2 bases from V and 0 from J, leaving 7 bases between them. CDR3 in amino acids: CASSYGALNTEAFF. In DNA, the CDR3 is TGTGCCAGCAGTTACGGGGCCCTGAACACTGAAGCTTTCTTT.

This rearrangement joins TRBV7-8 to TRBJ1-3; D remains unclear. V lost 5 bases and J lost 0, with 11 bases in between. Looked up from germline, CDR1 is SGHVS and CDR2 is FQNEAQ. The CDR3 contains 15 residues. CDR3 amino acids: CASSQRRISGNTIYF. CDR3 sequence (DNA): TGTGCCAGCAGCCAGCGGCGCATCTCTGGAAACACCATATATTTT.

This chain connects TRBV4-1 to TRBJ2-3; D remains ambiguous. V lost 4 bases, J lost 1 base, and 9 bases lay in between. This CDR3 has 14 amino acids. Germline V gene lookup returns CDR1 MGHRA and CDR2 YSYEKL. As DNA, the CDR3 is TGCGCCAGCAGCCTTATAGCAGGCACAGATACGCAGTATTTT. Translating gives CASSLIAGTDTQYF.